This T cell receptor (beta chain) came from a study of CD8+ T cells in alopecia areata. Study-level information: Tofacitinib administration to treated patients was oral, at 5 to 10 mg twice daily.

Notes on the study in general: Lesional scalp displayed greater clonality than normal scalp, most notably in alopecia totalis/universalis. Sharing of TCRs across patients appeared less clear than in mice, possibly for HLA-related reasons.

Concerning this clone: The antigen remains unidentified.

Sequencing templates came from extracted RNA that was reverse transcribed into cDNA. Profiling relied on immunoSEQ multiplex PCR, and the TCRdb table lists in-frame clones only, not all of them. The sample has 150,000 to 200,000 clones, about three fifths seen once; the top ten hold under 1.2%. Treatment specified: oral pan-JAK inhibitor, 5-10 mg twice daily. Peripheral blood and lesional scalp punch biopsies were taken from alopecia areata patients. Per the germline V gene, CDR1 is MGHDK and CDR2 is SYGVNS. This CDR3 contains 14 residues. V was clipped by 0 bases and J by 5 bases, with 10 bases between them.

The sequences come from CD4+ T cells sorted from blood, collected at week 24, from a patient treated with tofacitinib. This sequence joins TRBV25-1 and TRBJ1-2; D is unresolved. The clonotype comes from a human donor with alopecia areata. The CDR3 DNA is TGTGCCAGCAGTGAATATTCATCTCCTTATGGCTACACCTTC. It codes for CASSEYSSPYGYTF.